The clone carrying this TCR beta chain appeared many times. The antigen is not known. This entry is derived from a study of read filtering for tumor transcriptome and immune sequencing. Study findings and constraints: Approximately 82% of IR-seq clonotypes had one read, totaling 3% to 4.5% of reads; RNA-seq: roughly 76% and 46%.

The library was built from around 380 ng RNA with molecular barcoded adaptors for alpha/delta and beta/gamma chains. MiXCR was run by TCRdb on the reads, yielding one entry per CDR3 protein. The data contain about 22,000 distinct CDR3 sequences, roughly 13% of them singletons. In germline, CDR1 is SGHRS, CDR2 YFSETQ. The CDR3 has 13 amino acids. Trimming removed 0 bases from V and 8 bases from J; junction bases left unmatched: 3. The J gene is TRBJ1-2, the V gene TRBV5-1, with TRBD1 matching over 8 bases. The receptor comes from a donor at least 40 years old with multiple myeloma. The sample taken for sequencing was a population of CD138-negative cells sorted from bone marrow. The CDR3 DNA reads as TGCGCCAGCAGCTTGGCAGGGACAGGCGGCTACACCTTC. It is translated as CASSLAGTGGYTF. The full variable domain, with the rest looked up from reference TRBV5-1 and TRBJ1-2, is KAGVTQTPRYLIKTRGQQVTLSCSPISGHRSVSWYQQTPGQGLQFLFEYFSETQRNKGNFPGRFSGRQFSNSRSEMNVSTLELGDSALYLCASSLAGTGGYTFGSGTRLTVV.